This TCR beta chain was recorded in a study of blood T cell repertoires in COVID-19. Study context: Acute and convalescent COVID-19 samples came from the United States, Italy and Spain. Sources were T cells, B-cell-depleted T cells, or PBMCs; the material itself was cDNA or gDNA.

Original methodology: How many nucleated cells were present was estimated from reference gene primer amplification. Clones were sequenced by immunoSEQ multiplex PCR, and TCRdb holds only the in-frame ones, with some missing. The D gene and trimming were derived from the DNA, and the V and J assignments and clone size from that table. The data contain about 76,000 clones, 70% to 90% of them seen just once; the ten biggest clones take up around 7.9%. The germline V gene encodes CDR1 SGHDT and CDR2 YYEEEE. The CDR3 is 14 amino acids. V lost 3 bases and J lost 4; bases outside the gene matches: 5. The TCR comes from a man aged 30-40 years with acute or convalescent COVID-19. Sequences were obtained from peripheral blood. The J gene is TRBJ1-1, the V gene TRBV5-6; 8 nucleotides align to TRBD1. CDR3 residues: CASSSTGVTTEAFF. The CDR3 DNA reads as TGTGCCAGCAGCTCGACAGGGGTTACCACTGAAGCTTTCTTT.